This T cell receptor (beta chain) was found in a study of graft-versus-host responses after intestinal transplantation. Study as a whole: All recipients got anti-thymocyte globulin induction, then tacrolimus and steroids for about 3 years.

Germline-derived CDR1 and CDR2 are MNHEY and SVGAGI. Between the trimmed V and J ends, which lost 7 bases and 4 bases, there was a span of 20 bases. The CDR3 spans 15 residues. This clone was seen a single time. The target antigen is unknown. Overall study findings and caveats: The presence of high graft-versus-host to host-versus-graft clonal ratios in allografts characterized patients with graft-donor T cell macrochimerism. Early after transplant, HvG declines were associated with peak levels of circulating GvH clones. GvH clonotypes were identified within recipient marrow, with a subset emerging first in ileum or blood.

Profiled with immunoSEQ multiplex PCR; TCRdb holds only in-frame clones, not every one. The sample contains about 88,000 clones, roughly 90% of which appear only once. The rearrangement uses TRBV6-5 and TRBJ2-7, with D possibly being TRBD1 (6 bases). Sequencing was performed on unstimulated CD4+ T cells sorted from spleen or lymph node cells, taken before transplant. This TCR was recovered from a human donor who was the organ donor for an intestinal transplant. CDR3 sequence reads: CASITQGASSYEQYF. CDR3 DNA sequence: TGTGCCAGCATTACACAGGGAGCTAGCTCTTACGAGCAGTACTTC.